Listed below are T cell receptor beta chains from one sample, sequenced in a study of cytomegalovirus exposure and HLA in healthy donors. Sequencing used immunoSEQ multiplex PCR; TCRdb keeps in-frame clones, though not all of them. Counted here are under 200,000 clones, 75% to 90% occurring once; the ten biggest clones make up about 1.9%. Specimen: PBMCs. The source is a human donor in good health. Each CDR3 is given with its conserved first and last residue. The D gene is left open where the match is weak. Clone size, where shown, is once, few, many, or a class for clones that have expanded.

j_gene: TRBJ1-5
d_gene: -
v_gene: TRBV7-2
len: 19
abundance: few
CDR3aa: CASSLRQGTRIRGNQPQHF
CDR3nt: TGTGCCAGCAGCTTACGCCAGGGGACCCGGATCCGGGGAAATCAGCCCCAGCATTTT

j_gene: TRBJ2-7
d_gene: TRBD1
v_gene: TRBV7-9
len: 15
abundance: -
CDR3aa: CASRGGQGLVYEQYF
CDR3nt: TGTGCCAGCAGGGGGGGACAGGGGCTGGTCTACGAGCAGTACTTC

j_gene: TRBJ1-5
d_gene: TRBD1
v_gene: TRBV19
len: 16
abundance: -
CDR3aa: CASSTPRTGITQPQHF
CDR3nt: TGTGCCAGTAGTACCCCCAGGACAGGGATCACCCAGCCCCAGCATTTT

j_gene: TRBJ1-1
d_gene: TRBD1
v_gene: TRBV10-1
len: 14
abundance: -
CDR3aa: CASSRDRKNTEAFF
CDR3nt: TGCGCCAGCAGTCGGGACAGGAAAAACACTGAAGCTTTCTTT

j_gene: TRBJ2-7
d_gene: TRBD1
v_gene: TRBV2
len: 12
abundance: once
CDR3aa: CASRTGNDEQYF
CDR3nt: TGTGCCAGTAGGACAGGGAACGACGAGCAGTACTTC

j_gene: TRBJ1-2
d_gene: -
v_gene: TRBV14
len: 14
abundance: few
CDR3aa: CASSPKRGGYGYTF
CDR3nt: TGTGCCAGCAGCCCGAAACGGGGAGGCTATGGCTACACCTTC

j_gene: TRBJ1-1
d_gene: -
v_gene: TRBV6-5
len: 14
abundance: -
CDR3aa: CASSRMIRNTEAFF
CDR3nt: TGTGCCAGCAGCCGCATGATCAGGAACACTGAAGCTTTCTTT

j_gene: TRBJ2-1
d_gene: TRBD2
v_gene: TRBV6-5
len: 13
abundance: -
CDR3aa: CASTSGSYNEQFF
CDR3nt: TGTGCCAGCACTAGCGGGAGTTACAATGAGCAGTTCTTC

j_gene: TRBJ2-1
d_gene: TRBD2
v_gene: TRBV7-8
len: 14
abundance: once
CDR3aa: CASSLEAGDNEQFF
CDR3nt: TGTGCCAGCAGCTTAGAGGCGGGGGATAATGAGCAGTTCTTC

j_gene: TRBJ2-5
d_gene: -
v_gene: TRBV2
len: 13
abundance: once
CDR3aa: CASSARNQETQYF
CDR3nt: TGTGCCAGCAGTGCCAGGAACCAAGAGACCCAGTACTTC

j_gene: TRBJ1-2
d_gene: -
v_gene: TRBV6-5
len: 13
abundance: -
CDR3aa: CASSYDRTSGYTF
CDR3nt: TGTGCCAGCAGTTACGACCGGACTAGTGGCTACACCTTC

j_gene: TRBJ2-1
d_gene: TRBD2
v_gene: TRBV19
len: 14
abundance: -
CDR3aa: CASTAGGDYNEQFF
CDR3nt: TGTGCCAGTACGGCGGGGGGCGACTACAATGAGCAGTTCTTC

j_gene: TRBJ2-1
d_gene: TRBD2
v_gene: TRBV6-6
len: 15
abundance: -
CDR3aa: CASSFTGTSVNEQFF
CDR3nt: TGTGCCAGCAGTTTTACCGGGACTAGCGTTAATGAGCAGTTCTTC

j_gene: TRBJ1-4
d_gene: TRBD1
v_gene: TRBV13
len: 15
abundance: -
CDR3aa: CASSLYRGGNEKLFF
CDR3nt: TGTGCCAGCAGCCTCTACAGGGGGGGCAATGAAAAACTGTTTTTT

j_gene: TRBJ2-1
d_gene: TRBD2
v_gene: TRBV7-2
len: 15
abundance: -
CDR3aa: CASSSSSGGANEQFF
CDR3nt: TGTGCCAGCAGCTCTTCTAGCGGGGGGGCGAATGAGCAGTTCTTC

j_gene: TRBJ2-5
d_gene: -
v_gene: TRBV20-1
len: 11
abundance: -
CDR3aa: CSAGDWETQYF
CDR3nt: TGCAGTGCCGGTGATTGGGAGACCCAGTACTTC

j_gene: TRBJ1-4
d_gene: TRBD1
v_gene: TRBV4-3
len: 17
abundance: -
CDR3aa: CASSQAHQGAPNEKLFF
CDR3nt: TGCGCCAGCAGCCAAGCTCATCAGGGGGCACCTAATGAAAAACTGTTTTTT

j_gene: TRBJ2-2
d_gene: -
v_gene: TRBV9
len: 17
abundance: -
CDR3aa: CASSGRAGARDTGELFF
CDR3nt: TGTGCCAGCAGCGGGCGGGCGGGGGCGAGAGACACCGGGGAGCTGTTTTTT

j_gene: TRBJ2-5
d_gene: TRBD2
v_gene: TRBV4-2
len: 14
abundance: -
CDR3aa: CASSRQTSGETQYF
CDR3nt: TGTGCCAGCAGCCGGCAGACTAGCGGGGAGACCCAGTACTTC

j_gene: TRBJ1-3
d_gene: -
v_gene: TRBV7-2
len: 16
abundance: -
CDR3aa: CASSSKTGLSGNTIYF
CDR3nt: TGTGCCAGCAGCTCGAAGACAGGACTCTCTGGAAACACCATATATTTT

j_gene: TRBJ1-6
d_gene: TRBD1
v_gene: TRBV5-4
len: 15
abundance: -
CDR3aa: CASSVRTGDNSPLHF
CDR3nt: TGTGCCAGCAGCGTAAGGACAGGGGATAATTCACCCCTCCACTTT

j_gene: TRBJ1-4
d_gene: TRBD1
v_gene: TRBV25-1
len: 15
abundance: -
CDR3aa: CASSVHRGTNEKLFF
CDR3nt: TGTGCCAGCAGTGTACACAGGGGGACTAATGAAAAACTGTTTTTT

j_gene: TRBJ2-2
d_gene: -
v_gene: TRBV5-1
len: 15
abundance: -
CDR3aa: CASRRNREGPGELFF
CDR3nt: TGCGCCAGCAGACGCAACAGGGAGGGTCCCGGGGAGCTGTTTTTT

j_gene: TRBJ2-7
d_gene: -
v_gene: TRBV2
len: 13
abundance: -
CDR3aa: CASARAIGGEQYF
CDR3nt: TGTGCCAGCGCGCGGGCCATTGGAGGGGAGCAGTACTTC

j_gene: TRBJ1-4
d_gene: -
v_gene: TRBV5-1
len: 12
abundance: -
CDR3aa: CASSRDSEKLFF
CDR3nt: TGCGCCAGCAGCCGCGACAGTGAAAAACTGTTTTTT

j_gene: TRBJ2-3
d_gene: -
v_gene: TRBV6-1
len: 15
abundance: -
CDR3aa: CASSDIARGPDTQYF
CDR3nt: TGTGCCAGCAGTGATATTGCCCGCGGCCCAGATACGCAGTATTTT

j_gene: TRBJ2-7
d_gene: -
v_gene: TRBV5-1
len: 14
abundance: once
CDR3aa: CASEPEDSSYEQYF
CDR3nt: TGCGCCAGTGAACCGGAGGACAGCTCCTACGAGCAGTACTTC

j_gene: TRBJ1-2
d_gene: -
v_gene: TRBV19
len: 11
abundance: -
CDR3aa: CASPSGYGYTF
CDR3nt: TGTGCCAGCCCATCGGGCTATGGCTACACCTTC

j_gene: TRBJ2-2
d_gene: -
v_gene: TRBV6-5
len: 13
abundance: -
CDR3aa: CASSPRGTGELFF
CDR3nt: TGTGCCAGCAGTCCGCGAGGCACCGGGGAGCTGTTTTTT

j_gene: TRBJ2-4
d_gene: TRBD2
v_gene: TRBV6-5
len: 15
abundance: -
CDR3aa: CASRRFSGGARFRYF
CDR3nt: TGTGCCAGCAGAAGGTTTAGCGGGGGTGCGAGGTTTCGGTACTTC

j_gene: TRBJ1-1
d_gene: -
v_gene: TRBV25-1
len: 15
abundance: few
CDR3aa: CASSEFKGLLTEAFF
CDR3nt: TGTGCCAGCAGTGAATTTAAGGGACTGCTCACTGAAGCTTTCTTT

j_gene: TRBJ2-2
d_gene: -
v_gene: TRBV10-1
len: 15
abundance: -
CDR3aa: CATSSGALTPGELFF
CDR3nt: TGCGCCACCTCTAGTGGGGCCTTGACTCCCGGGGAGCTGTTTTTT

j_gene: TRBJ2-7
d_gene: -
v_gene: TRBV7-2
len: 13
abundance: -
CDR3aa: CASSLGRNYEQYF
CDR3nt: TGTGCCAGCAGCTTGGGCAGAAACTACGAGCAGTACTTC

j_gene: TRBJ2-2
d_gene: TRBD2
v_gene: TRBV7-3
len: 15
abundance: -
CDR3aa: CASSLGGGPTGELFF
CDR3nt: TGTGCCAGCAGCTTAGGCGGGGGGCCTACCGGGGAGCTGTTTTTT